The rows below give T cell receptor beta chains drawn from one sample of a study of blood T cell repertoires in COVID-19. Assay used: immunoSEQ multiplex PCR; TCRdb lists only in-frame clones, some missing. The repertoire has a few hundred thousand clones, around 89% of them found once; the top ten carry around 12%. The material sequenced was peripheral blood. Receptor source: a woman aged 55-69 years with acute or convalescent COVID-19. Both conserved end residues are part of each CDR3.

V gene	J gene	CDR3 protein
TRBV3-1/TRBV3-2	TRBJ2-3	CASSQQRTGATQYF
TRBV7-2	TRBJ2-5	CASSARDRAPETQYF
TRBV27	TRBJ1-6	CASSPRTGASSYNSPLHF
TRBV14	TRBJ2-6	CASSPTGTGSSSGANVLTF
TRBV29-1	TRBJ2-7	CSVEDLSSYEQYF
TRBV27	TRBJ2-2	CASRQRWNTGELFF
TRBV5-4	TRBJ2-7	CASSLATGDVTEQYF
TRBV27	TRBJ2-1	CASSSLGAGGHNEQFF
TRBV12-3/TRBV12-4	TRBJ1-1	CASSLSPGTEAFF
TRBV5-6	TRBJ2-1	CASSLGESYEQFF
TRBV5-4	TRBJ2-2	CASSLQGPNTGELFF
TRBV3-1/TRBV3-2	TRBJ2-1	CASSQAFGRRGDEQFF
TRBV7-2	TRBJ1-2	CASSLVGQGGGYTF
TRBV4-1	TRBJ2-7	CASSQVQGQGYEQYF